The sequence of this T cell receptor (beta chain) was determined in a study of blood T cell repertoires in COVID-19. Looking at the study overall: Material from acute and convalescent COVID-19 was sourced from the United States, Italy and Spain. PBMCs, B-cell-depleted T cells, or T cells were the source of the cDNA or gDNA that made up the material.

CDR1 and CDR2 (germline): SNHLY, FYNNEI. The CDR3 runs 14 residues. V lost 6 bases and J 2 bases, leaving 10 bases between the germline ends. The repertoire was sequenced with immunoSEQ multiplex PCR; TCRdb's copy has only in-frame clones and lacks some. The data show 70,000 to 100,000 clones, over 70% seen once. The material sequenced was peripheral blood. The origin of this receptor is a woman aged 45-65 years with acute or convalescent COVID-19. The genes are TRBV2 and TRBJ1-4; weak D call: TRBD1 (5 bases). The CDR3 is CASRDMSTNEKLFF. Written as DNA, the CDR3 is TGTGCCAGCAGGGACATGTCTACTAATGAAAAACTGTTTTTT.